The 18 T cell receptor beta chains below come from one sample, sequenced in a study of blood T cells in healthy people across ages. Through a sample-barcoded 5' primer and a J-beta primer mix, a second PCR was run for roughly 6 to 12 cycles. MiXCR, run by TCRdb on the 5' RACE reads, gives a single entry per CDR3 protein. The sample lists 600,000 to 800,000 distinct CDR3 sequences; about 51% were seen once. Input material: blood. These receptor sequences come from a woman of 80 years or more in good health.

CDR3 bases: TGTGCCATCAGTGGCACAGCAACTAATGAAAAACTGTTTTTT. Amino acid sequence: CAISGTATNEKLFF. The chain employs TRBV7-9 and TRBJ1-4, with D hard to call. CDR3 length equals 14 residues. Trimming took 10 bases from V and 0 from J, leaving 12 bases between them. Germline V lookup: CDR1 SEHNR, CDR2 FQNEAQ (reference sequence).

The rearrangement joins TRBV4-1 to TRBJ1-1; 12 bases line up with TRBD1. Germline-derived CDR1 and CDR2 are MGHRA and YSYEKL. This CDR3 spans 16 amino acids. The trim removed 3 bases at V and 3 bases at J, leaving 5 bases unmatched. The CDR3 is CASSHQGQGAYTEAFF. The DNA of the CDR3 is TGCGCCAGCAGCCACCAGGGACAGGGGGCGTACACTGAAGCTTTCTTT.

CDR3 sequence (DNA): TGTGCCAGCAGCTTACAGTTACTGGGTGGCTACACCTTC. This translates into CASSLQLLGGYTF. This chain uses TRBV5-6 with TRBJ1-2; D is unclear. Between the trimmed V and J ends, which lost 2 bases and 7 bases, there was a span of 12 bases. The CDR3 length is 13 residues. Germline CDR1 and CDR2: SGHDT and YYEEEE.

The J gene is TRBJ1-4, the V gene TRBV5-1; the D gene is possibly TRBD1 (5 bases). This CDR3 spans 15 amino acids. CDR1 is SGHRS, CDR2 YFSETQ, per germline. V was pared by 7 bases and J by 8 bases, with 21 bases between. The CDR3 reads CASLTNRDYFEKLFF. The CDR3 nucleotides read TGCGCCAGCTTAACCAACCGGGACTACTTCGAAAAACTGTTTTTT.

This clonotype was counted between two and nine times. This chain connects TRBV2 to TRBJ1-6; 8 nucleotides match TRBD1. The CDR3 contains 14 residues. J gave up 7 bases and V 7 bases, and 6 bases lay outside the gene matches. The germline V gene encodes CDR1 SNHLY and CDR2 FYNNEI. CDR3 bases: TGTGCCAGCACCGGACAGGGCTCCAATTCACCCCTCCACTTT. Its translation: CASTGQGSNSPLHF. The full variable domain, completed using reference TRBV2 and TRBJ1-6, is EPEVTQTPSHQVTQMGQEVILRCVPISNHLYFYWYRQILGQKVEFLVSFYNNEISEKSEIFDDQFSVERPDGSNFTLKIRSTKLEDSAMYFCASTGQGSNSPLHFGNGTRLTVT.

This clonotype was detected once. The chain is built from TRBV9 and TRBJ2-1; TRBD2 matches at 12 bases. The V and J ends lost 4 bases and 0 bases, in that order; junction bases with no gene match: 5. This CDR3 is built from 17 residues. From germline, CDR1 is SGDLS and CDR2 YYNGEE. The DNA for the CDR3 is TGTGCCAGCAGCCCACGGACTAGCGGGACCTCCTACAATGAGCAGTTCTTC. It encodes CASSPRTSGTSYNEQFF.

Of note for this clonotype: Mismatch with germline at one junction end may stem from a read error. This rearrangement joins TRBV7-9 to TRBJ1-1; D is uncertain. From germline, CDR1 is SEHNR and CDR2 FQNEAQ (reference sequence). The CDR3 runs 12 residues. CDR3 sequence (DNA): TGTGCCAACAGCCCAGGAAGCACTGAAGCTTTCTTT. Translation: CANSPGSTEAFF.

The chain joins TRBV9 to TRBJ1-3; 9 nucleotides line up with TRBD1. The CDR3 covers 13 residues. Trimming removed 5 bases from V and 4 bases from J; junction bases left unmatched: 1. The germline CDR1 and CDR2 sequences are SGDLS and YYNGEE. The CDR3 loop reads CASRGTGGNTIYF. DNA for the CDR3: TGTGCCAGCAGGGGGACAGGGGGAAACACCATATATTTT.

At least ten counts were recorded for this clonotype. The chain joins TRBV7-3 to TRBJ1-1, with D perhaps TRBD1 (6 bases). The V gene's germline CDR1 is SGHTA and CDR2 FQGTGA. CDR3 length: 14 amino acids. Trimming removed 5 bases from V and 0 bases from J, with 10 bases in between. This CDR3 is CASSPGQLNTEAFF. In DNA form, the CDR3 reads TGTGCCAGCAGCCCAGGACAGTTGAACACTGAAGCTTTCTTT. The variable domain in full, completed from reference TRBV7-3 and TRBJ1-1, reads GAGVSQTPSNKVTEKGKYVELRCDPISGHTALYWYRQSLGQGPEFLIYFQGTGAADDSGLPNDRFFAVRPEGSVSTLKIQRTERGDSAVYLCASSPGQLNTEAFFGQGTRLTVV.

This chain uses TRBV18 with TRBJ2-5; the D gene is possibly TRBD1 (6 bases). The DNA end is a closer match to TRBJ2-7, so the J assignment may be wrong. CDR3 length: 13 residues. Germline V CDR1 and CDR2: KGHSH, LQKENI. The CDR3 sequence is CASSPDRTREQYF. The CDR3 nucleotides read TGTGCCAGCTCACCCGACAGGACTCGCGAGCAGTACTTC.

The V call is TRBV6-5, the J call TRBJ2-3; 8 nucleotides align to TRBD1. Germline lookup yields CDR1 MNHEY and CDR2 SVGAGI. This CDR3 has 15 amino acids. After removal of 5 bases from V and 0 bases from J, the junction contained 4 bases not matched to a gene. DNA of the CDR3: TGTGCCAGCAGTGACTGGACAGGGAGCACAGATACGCAGTATTTT. It yields the protein CASSDWTGSTDTQYF.

This clonotype was found a few times. The rearrangement links TRBV5-1 to TRBJ1-1; D gene uncertain. CDR3 size: 14 residues. CDR1 SGHRS and CDR2 YFSETQ come from the germline V gene. V lost 1 base to trimming and J lost 2 bases, with 9 bases between them. This chain's CDR3 is CASSLSQINTEAFF. In DNA form, the CDR3 reads TGCGCCAGCAGCTTGAGTCAGATTAACACTGAAGCTTTCTTT.

This clonotype was picked up many times. CDR3 sequence: CASSFVGVADTQYF. CDR3 bases: TGTGCCAGCAGTTTTGTCGGTGTGGCAGATACGCAGTATTTT. The chain has TRBV12-3 or TRBV12-4 and TRBJ2-3; the D is unclear. CDR3 length: 14 amino acids. V was clipped by 3 bases and J by 4 bases, with 11 bases between them.

This clonotype was seen repeatedly, ten times or more. This rearrangement joins TRBV6-1 to TRBJ1-5; D unresolved. Trimming removed 6 bases at V and 0 bases at J, with 9 bases between. CDR1 and CDR2 (germline): MNHNS, SASEGT. The CDR3 sequence is 14 residues long. The CDR3 spells CASRPDGSNQPQHF. In DNA, the CDR3 is TGTGCCAGCAGACCGGACGGTAGCAATCAGCCCCAGCATTTT.

The genes are TRBV7-2 and TRBJ2-5; 7 bases align to TRBD2. This CDR3 is built from 14 residues. The junction had 4 bases not matched to a gene; V was cut back by 5 bases and J by 1 base. Germline values: CDR1 SGHTA, CDR2 FQGNSA. The CDR3 loop reads CASSRGLPQETQYF. The CDR3 bases are TGTGCCAGCAGCCGGGGACTACCCCAAGAGACCCAGTACTTC.

This clonotype was detected many times. This sequence joins TRBV11-2 and TRBJ2-3; D gene uncertain. V was trimmed by 0 bases and J by 3 bases, leaving 7 bases between them. The CDR3 is 14 residues long. CDR1 is SGHAT and CDR2 is FQNNGV in the germline V gene. The CDR3 sequence: CASSLDSVTDTQYF. The CDR3 coding sequence is TGTGCCAGCAGCTTAGATTCAGTGACAGATACGCAGTATTTT.

The chain links TRBV25-1 to TRBJ1-1; no clear D gene. V was cut by 5 bases and J by 4 bases, with 8 bases left in between. Germline CDR1 reads MGHDK; CDR2 reads SYGVNS. The CDR3 sequence is 12 residues long. DNA of the CDR3: TGTGCCAGCAGTATCTCGGGCACTGAAGCTTTCTTT. Protein: CASSISGTEAFF.

This clonotype was seen many times. This chain joins TRBV18 and TRBJ2-6, with a possible D match to TRBD2 (5 bases). CDR1 is KGHSH, CDR2 LQKENI, per germline. CDR3 length: 15 residues. V was clipped by 2 bases and J by 3 bases, with 8 bases between them. CDR3 in amino acids: CASSPIRGGANVLTF. In DNA form, the CDR3 reads TGTGCCAGCTCACCAATCCGGGGTGGGGCCAACGTCCTGACTTTC.